The sequence of this T cell receptor (beta chain) was determined in a study of Ad26.COV2.S vaccination and SARS-CoV-2 variants. The CDR3 is 11 residues long. CDR1 and CDR2 (germline): ENHRY, SYGVKD. Trimming pared 10 bases from V and 5 bases from J, leaving 11 bases between. Overall study results and limits: Placebo recipients had lower spike-specific TCR breadth than vaccine recipients. Vaccine and placebo groups showed comparable non-spike TCR breadth. From the TCR breadth and depth analyses, total T cell responses may have been underestimated.

Points on this clone: Its antigen is still unknown.

Clones were read by immunoSEQ multiplex PCR, and TCRdb kept only the in-frame ones, dropping some. Of about 180,000 clones listed, around nine tenths are singletons. J is TRBJ1-2 and V is TRBV10-3; D not resolved. Sequences were derived from peripheral blood, sampled after recovery from COVID-19. This receptor was identified in a human donor who had recovered from COVID-19. Here the CDR3 DNA reads TGTGCCACCGAGGGCCCGTATGGCTACACCTTC. Protein: CATEGPYGYTF.